This T cell receptor (beta chain) was recovered during a study of T cell repertoires in cytomegalovirus infection. This clonotype has at least ten counts. Its antigen is undetermined. Each CDR3 protein gets one entry after TCRdb re-called the reads with MiXCR. The table records 650,000 to 900,000 distinct CDR3 sequences, approximately 29% of them present only once. The CDR3 consists of 16 residues. Trimming stripped 1 base from V and 4 bases from J, with 14 bases between. The chain links TRBV12-3 or TRBV12-4 to TRBJ1-5; D remains ambiguous. The sample consisted of cultured CD8+ T cells from PBMCs, taken from culture after CMV antigen stimulation. The TCR comes from a human donor in good health (CMV status not recorded). Some clones in this sample may be carry-over from other donors' samples. The CDR3 region is CASSLGNSAANQPQHF. CDR3 bases: TGTGCCAGCAGTTTAGGGAATTCAGCCGCTAATCAGCCCCAGCATTTT.